This T cell receptor (beta chain) was sequenced for a study of early T cells in non-severe SARS-CoV-2 infection. Looking at the study overall: Bulk RNA from unsorted whole blood was sequenced; chains were unpaired. Regarding the study as a whole: VDJdb matching favored anti-spike CD8 responses, missing private and CD4 specificities.

The library protocol tagged individual cDNA molecules with unique molecular identifiers. From the 5' RACE reads, TCRdb called clonotypes with MiXCR, one entry per CDR3 protein. Among 90,000 to 100,000 distinct CDR3 sequences listed, 13% were seen once. On this clonotype itself: Its antigen is not identified. Sequence at one end of the junction differs from germline and may be a read error.

CDR1 and CDR2 from the germline V gene are MDHEN and SYDVKM. CDR3 size: 18 residues. The genes are TRBV28 and TRBJ2-1; D gene unclear. The source material was whole blood. This clonotype was sampled from an adult who was a healthcare worker with PCR-confirmed SARS-CoV-2 infection or an uninfected control (not recorded which). This CDR3 is CASSLTFPTPSSYNEQSF. The CDR3 DNA reads TGTGCCAGCAGTTTAACTTTCCCGACCCCCTCCTCCTACAATGAGCAGTCCTTC.